A single sample is the source of the 24 T cell receptor beta chains below, sequenced in a study of blood T cell repertoires in COVID-19. Generated by immunoSEQ multiplex PCR, the TCRdb table keeps only in-frame clones and is missing some. The profile shows some 120,000 clones, 90% of them singletons. The sequencing sample was made of peripheral blood. The receptors were sampled from a human donor with active COVID-19. The donor label of this sample is uncertain.

The CDR3 loop is CASRIEGQMNTGELFF. The CDR3 bases are TGTGCCAGCAGAATTGAGGGACAGATGAACACCGGGGAGCTGTTTTTT. The V and J genes are TRBV27 and TRBJ2-2; TRBD1 aligns across 7 bases. This CDR3 comprises 16 residues. Germline CDR1 is MNHEY and CDR2 is SMNVEV (reference sequence). Germline trimming cut 6 bases from V and 1 base from J; bases unmatched to any gene: 8.

This clone has a single count. The chain uses TRBV6-2 or TRBV6-3 and TRBJ1-1; TRBD1 matches at 8 bases. Germline CDR1 reads MNHEY; CDR2 reads SVGEGT. The CDR3 loop spans 16 amino acids. V shed 4 bases, J shed 3 bases, and the junction held 10 bases outside the gene matches. The CDR3 protein is CASSSSGGSAYTEAFF. The CDR3 DNA is TGTGCCAGCAGTTCTTCAGGGGGCAGCGCTTACACTGAAGCTTTCTTT.

The chain employs TRBV29-1 and TRBJ1-1, with TRBD1 identical over 9 bases. The CDR3 spans 13 residues. The trim removed 7 bases at V and 4 bases at J, leaving 7 bases unmatched. Germline loops: CDR1 SQVTM, CDR2 ANQGSEA. The chain's CDR3 is CSARQGVATEAFF. In nucleotides, the CDR3 is TGCAGCGCCCGACAGGGGGTCGCCACTGAAGCTTTCTTT.

The chain carries TRBV19 and TRBJ2-3; D unresolved. The V end was cut by 0 bases, the J end by 6 bases, with 10 bases between. The length of the CDR3 is 14 residues. Per the germline V gene, CDR1 is LNHDA and CDR2 is SQIVND (reference sequence). For the CDR3, the DNA is TGTGCCAGTAGTATAGATCGTCCTTCCGATACGCAGTATTTT. Amino acids: CASSIDRPSDTQYF.

The chain employs TRBV28 and TRBJ1-2; 8 nucleotides agree with TRBD1. The germline gives CDR1 MDHEN, CDR2 SYDVKM. CDR3 length equals 14 residues. Germline trimming cut 7 bases from V and 4 bases from J; bases unmatched to any gene: 8. The CDR3 spells CASNLDRVGYGYTF. CDR3 nucleotides: TGTGCCAGCAACTTGGACAGGGTCGGCTATGGCTACACCTTC.

The genes are TRBV20-1 and TRBJ2-7; 9 bases agree with TRBD1. There are 11 residues in the CDR3. Germline CDR1 reads DFQATT; CDR2 reads SNEGSKA (reference sequence). The CDR3 protein is CSADRGHEQYF. The CDR3 DNA reads TGCAGCGCGGACAGGGGTCACGAGCAGTACTTC.

The V and J genes are TRBV19 and TRBJ1-4; perhaps TRBD1 as D (5 bases). The V end lost 3 bases, the J end lost 7 bases, and 12 bases lay between the germline ends. The CDR3 spans 14 residues. Germline V gene data show CDR1 as LNHDA and CDR2 as SQIVND (reference sequence). The DNA of the CDR3 is TGTGCCAGTAGTATTCTCCAGGGAGGTGAAAAACTGTTTTTT. Translated, it gives CASSILQGGEKLFF. The full variable domain, rest sourced from reference TRBV19 and TRBJ1-4, is DGGITQSPKYLFRKEGQNVTLSCEQNLNHDAMYWYRQDPGQGLRLIYYSQIVNDFQKGDIAEGYSVSREKKESFPLTVTSAQKNPTAFYLCASSILQGGEKLFFGSGTQLSVL.

The chain links TRBV21-1 to TRBJ1-4. TRBV21-1 is a pseudogene. CDR3 length: 16 amino acids. Written as DNA, the CDR3 is TGTGCCAGCAGCACCCCCCGCGGGGGCGTTAATGAAAAACTGTTTTTT. As protein: CASSTPRGGVNEKLFF.

The chain combines TRBV29-1 with TRBJ2-7; 8 nucleotides align to TRBD1. The length of the CDR3 is 14 residues. Trimming took 3 bases from V and 0 from J; bases not matched to a gene: 4. Germline V gives CDR1 SQVTM, CDR2 ANQGSEA. CDR3 in amino acids: CSVEGQASSYEQYF. CDR3 coding DNA: TGCAGCGTTGAGGGACAGGCAAGCTCCTACGAGCAGTACTTC.

The J gene is TRBJ2-3, the V gene TRBV7-2, with D possibly being TRBD1 (6 bases). V was trimmed by 5 bases and J by 6 bases, leaving 18 bases between them. CDR1 is SGHTA, CDR2 FQGNSA, per germline. This CDR3 comprises 15 residues. The CDR3 is CASSVTGTGKDTQYF. For the CDR3, the DNA is TGTGCCAGCAGCGTAACCGGAACAGGGAAGGATACGCAGTATTTT.

This clone has more than one count but fewer than ten. The genes are TRBV2 and TRBJ1-2; D remains ambiguous. The CDR3 contains 14 residues. The germline V and J ends were trimmed by 8 bases and 0 bases, with 13 bases remaining between them. Germline V lookup: CDR1 SNHLY, CDR2 FYNNEI. The CDR3 DNA reads TGTGCCAGCCGCCCAGGCCAGGCTAACTATGGCTACACCTTC. Its protein is CASRPGQANYGYTF. The full variable domain, rest sourced from reference TRBV2 and TRBJ1-2, is EPEVTQTPSHQVTQMGQEVILRCVPISNHLYFYWYRQILGQKVEFLVSFYNNEISEKSEIFDDQFSVERPDGSNFTLKIRSTKLEDSAMYFCASRPGQANYGYTFGSGTRLTVV.

The CDR3 reads CSAGRGYEQYF. CDR3 DNA sequence: TGCAGTGCTGGACGGGGCTACGAGCAGTACTTC. V and J are TRBV20-1 and TRBJ2-7; tentative D call: TRBD2 (5 bases). Trimming shortened V by 5 bases and J by 3 bases, and 8 bases separated the two germline ends. The CDR3 is made up of 11 amino acids. Germline CDR1 DFQATT, CDR2 SNEGSKA (reference sequence).

V usage is TRBV2 and J usage is TRBJ2-5; 12 bases agree with TRBD2. From germline, CDR1 is SNHLY and CDR2 FYNNEI. V lost 1 base to trimming and J lost 5 bases; unmatched junction nucleotides: 2. This CDR3 has 15 amino acids. The CDR3 DNA reads TGTGCCAGCAGTGAAGTGGGACTAGCGGGCGAGACCCAGTACTTC. It yields the protein CASSEVGLAGETQYF.

The chain joins TRBV9 to TRBJ2-2, with a tentative D call TRBD2 (5 bases). V lost 0 bases, J lost 6 bases, and 9 bases lay in between. Germline V CDR1 and CDR2: SGDLS, YYNGEE. The CDR3 consists of 14 residues. Here the CDR3 reads CASSVGAAAGELFF. CDR3 nucleotides: TGTGCCAGCAGCGTAGGAGCGGCAGCCGGGGAGCTGTTTTTT. Filled out from reference TRBV9 and TRBJ2-2, the complete variable domain reads DSGVTQTPKHLITATGQRVTLRCSPRSGDLSVYWYQQSLDQGLQFLIQYYNGEERAKGNILERFSAQQFPDLHSELNLSSLELGDSALYFCASSVGAAAGELFFGEGSRLTVL.

The V call is TRBV4-1, the J call TRBJ2-5, with TRBD2 matching 12 bases. V shed 0 bases, J shed 3 bases, and the junction held 8 bases outside the gene matches. The CDR3 length is 18 residues. From germline, CDR1 is MGHRA and CDR2 YSYEKL. This chain's CDR3 is CASSQELASGGVKETQYF. As DNA, the CDR3 is TGCGCCAGCAGCCAAGAGTTGGCTAGCGGGGGGGTGAAAGAGACCCAGTACTTC.

V is TRBV27 and J is TRBJ1-3; D is unclear. The CDR3 has 14 amino acids. The germline V gene has CDR1 MNHEY and CDR2 SMNVEV (reference sequence). The V and J ends lost 7 bases and 0 bases respectively, with 10 bases between them. CDR3 DNA: TGTGCCAGCAAAGAGCTGTACTCTGGAAACACCATATATTTT. It is translated as CASKELYSGNTIYF.

The chain carries TRBV5-4 and TRBJ2-7; 10 bases line up with TRBD2. This CDR3 is built from 15 residues. Unmatched junction bases numbered 4, after V lost 4 bases and J lost 0 bases. Looked up from germline, CDR1 is SGHNT and CDR2 is YYREEE (reference sequence). The CDR3 is CASSPASGGSYEQYF. The CDR3 coding sequence is TGTGCCAGCAGCCCGGCTAGCGGGGGCTCCTACGAGCAGTACTTC.

Only one count was recorded for this clone. This chain connects TRBV5-5 to TRBJ1-4, with 7 bases fitting TRBD1. This CDR3 has 14 residues. Germline V gene data show CDR1 as SGHKS and CDR2 as YYEKEE (reference sequence). The V gene end was trimmed by 6 bases and the J gene end by 6 bases; junction bases not matched to a gene: 8. The chain's CDR3 is CASTTEGADEKLFF. CDR3 nucleotides: TGTGCCAGCACCACGGAGGGGGCCGATGAAAAACTGTTTTTT.

The V call is TRBV27, the J call TRBJ1-5; 7 nucleotides match TRBD1. The CDR3 is 15 amino acids. Germline lookup yields CDR1 MNHEY and CDR2 SMNVEV (reference sequence). The J segment lost 3 bases and the V segment lost 2 bases, leaving 4 bases of the junction unmatched. The CDR3 is CASSLPGGANQPQHF. The CDR3 DNA follows: TGTGCCAGCAGTTTACCAGGGGGTGCCAATCAGCCCCAGCATTTT.

The chain couples TRBV5-1 to TRBJ1-6; 11 nucleotides line up with TRBD1. CDR3 length: 15 amino acids. The germline CDR1 and CDR2 sequences are SGHRS and YFSETQ. V shed 3 bases, J shed 10 bases, and the junction held 6 bases outside the gene matches. The CDR3 region is CASSWTGGLGSPLHF. The CDR3 nucleotides read TGCGCCAGCAGCTGGACAGGGGGCCTTGGATCACCCCTCCACTTT.

The chain combines TRBV5-6 with TRBJ2-5; 11 bases fit TRBD2. Germline-derived CDR1 and CDR2 are SGHDT and YYEEEE. The trim removed 0 bases at V and 2 bases at J, leaving 3 bases unmatched. This CDR3 is built from 16 residues. This CDR3 is CASSLGTSGLQETQYF. The CDR3 DNA reads TGTGCCAGCAGCTTGGGGACTAGCGGGCTACAAGAGACCCAGTACTTC.

This clone was recorded once. Other nucleotide sequences from this sample produce the same CDR3. The V call is TRBV5-1, the J call TRBJ1-1, with D possibly matching TRBD1 (5 bases). Trimming shortened V by 3 bases and J by 0 bases, and 6 bases separated the two germline ends. Germline V gives CDR1 SGHRS, CDR2 YFSETQ. This CDR3 spans 13 amino acids. Here the CDR3 DNA reads TGCGCCAGCAGCTGGGGGGTGAACACTGAAGCTTTCTTT. Translating gives CASSWGVNTEAFF.

The chain has TRBV3-1 (or the pseudogene TRBV3-2) and TRBJ2-1; 8 bases agree with TRBD1. The CDR3 consists of 15 residues. Trimming cost V 2 bases and J 1 base; bases outside gene matches: 1. Germline CDR1 and CDR2: LGHDT and YNNKEL (reference sequence). CDR3 sequence reads: CASSQRTGSYNEQFF. CDR3 bases: TGTGCCAGCAGCCAAAGGACAGGGTCCTACAATGAGCAGTTCTTC.

This chain uses TRBV29-1 with TRBJ2-3; tentative D call: TRBD1 (5 bases). CDR3 length equals 15 residues. Deletions cut 1 base from V and 0 bases from J, with 11 bases between. Germline CDR1 is SQVTM and CDR2 is ANQGSEA. Written as DNA, the CDR3 is TGCAGCGTTGAAGGGGGCGTCGGTAGCACAGATACGCAGTATTTT. Its protein is CSVEGGVGSTDTQYF.